This T cell receptor (beta chain) originates from a study of beta chain features in type 1 diabetes. Trimming left V 1 base short and J 5 bases short, with 12 bases between. The CDR3 is 15 amino acids. CDR1 is SGHNT and CDR2 is YENEEA in the germline V gene. Sequenced material consisted of expressed TCRB transcripts (all of the isolated RNA was reverse transcribed). Produced via immunoSEQ multiplex PCR; TCRdb's table is partial and in-frame only. This table holds some 350,000 clones, about 13% found once. Findings and caveats of the study: Shorter TCRB CDR3s, moderately but significantly so, were found in Type 1 diabetes patients in all four CD4+ subsets. For patients, the naive, central memory and Treg TCRB repertoires appeared more alike than for healthy donors.

Only a few counts were recorded for this clone. What it recognizes is unknown. The chain uses TRBV11-3 and TRBJ2-1; tentative D call: TRBD1 (5 bases). The TCR comes from a woman aged 18 to 35 with type 1 diabetes. Sequencing was done on a sample of naive CD4+ T cells from blood. The CDR3 DNA sequence: TGTGCCAGCAGCTTAGTGCCGACAGTCGACAATGAGCAGTTCTTC. Its translation: CASSLVPTVDNEQFF.